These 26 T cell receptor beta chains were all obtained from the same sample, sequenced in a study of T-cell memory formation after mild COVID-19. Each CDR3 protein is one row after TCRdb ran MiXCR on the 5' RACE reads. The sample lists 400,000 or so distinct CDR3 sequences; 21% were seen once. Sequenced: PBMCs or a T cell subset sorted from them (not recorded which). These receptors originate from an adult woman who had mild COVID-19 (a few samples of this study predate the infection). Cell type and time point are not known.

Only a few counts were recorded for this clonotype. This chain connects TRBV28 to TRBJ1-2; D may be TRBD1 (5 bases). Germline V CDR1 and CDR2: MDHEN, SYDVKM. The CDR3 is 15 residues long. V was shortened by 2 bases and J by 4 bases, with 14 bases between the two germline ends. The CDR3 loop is CASSLAGVGTYGYTF. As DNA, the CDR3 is TGTGCCAGCAGTTTAGCGGGGGTTGGGACCTATGGCTACACCTTC.

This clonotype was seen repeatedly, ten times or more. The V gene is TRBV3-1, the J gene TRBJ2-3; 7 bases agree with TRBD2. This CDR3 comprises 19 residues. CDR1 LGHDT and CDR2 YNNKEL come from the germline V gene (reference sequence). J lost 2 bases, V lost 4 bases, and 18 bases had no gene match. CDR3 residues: CASSRLTLAGGSPTDTQYF. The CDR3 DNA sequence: TGTGCCAGCAGCCGTCTCACCCTAGCCGGGGGGTCGCCCACAGATACGCAGTATTTT.

The CDR3 reads CASSDSGVEQYF. CDR3 coding DNA: TGCGCCAGCAGCGATTCAGGGGTCGAGCAGTACTTC. V gene TRBV5-1 combines with J gene TRBJ2-7; D is possibly TRBD1 (6 bases). The CDR3 has 12 amino acids. V lost 4 bases and J 6 bases, leaving 11 bases between the germline ends. CDR1 is SGHRS and CDR2 is YFSETQ in the germline V gene.

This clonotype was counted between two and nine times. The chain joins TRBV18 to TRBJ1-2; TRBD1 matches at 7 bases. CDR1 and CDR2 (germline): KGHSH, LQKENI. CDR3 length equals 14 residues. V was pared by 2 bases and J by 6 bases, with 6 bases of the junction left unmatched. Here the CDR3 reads CASSPNRDRDGYTF. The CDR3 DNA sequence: TGTGCCAGCTCACCAAACCGGGACAGAGATGGCTACACCTTC.

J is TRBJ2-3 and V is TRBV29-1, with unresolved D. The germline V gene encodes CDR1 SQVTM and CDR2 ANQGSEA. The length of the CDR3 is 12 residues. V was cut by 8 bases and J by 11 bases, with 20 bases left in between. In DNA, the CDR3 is TGCAGCTCCAAGAGCGTGTCCCATCAGCAGTATTTT. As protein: CSSKSVSHQQYF.

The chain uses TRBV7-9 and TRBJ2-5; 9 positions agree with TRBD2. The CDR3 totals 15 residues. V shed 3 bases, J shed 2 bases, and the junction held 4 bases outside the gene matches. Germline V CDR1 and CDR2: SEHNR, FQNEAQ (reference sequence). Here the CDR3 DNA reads TGTGCCAGCAGCTTCGGCGGGAGGGTTCAAGAGACCCAGTACTTC. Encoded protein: CASSFGGRVQETQYF.

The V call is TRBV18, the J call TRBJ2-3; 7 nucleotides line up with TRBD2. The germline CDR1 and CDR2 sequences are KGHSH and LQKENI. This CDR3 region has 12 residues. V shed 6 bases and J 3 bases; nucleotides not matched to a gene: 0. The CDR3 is CASSRETDTQYF. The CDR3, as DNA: TGTGCCAGCTCGCGGGAGACAGATACGCAGTATTTT.

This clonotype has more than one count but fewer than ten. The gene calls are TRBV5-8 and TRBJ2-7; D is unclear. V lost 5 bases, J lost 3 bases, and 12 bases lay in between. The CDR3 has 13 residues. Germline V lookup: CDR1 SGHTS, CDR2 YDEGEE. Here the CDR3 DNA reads TGTGCCAGCAGTCTGGACCCGAACTACGAGCAGTACTTC. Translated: CASSLDPNYEQYF.

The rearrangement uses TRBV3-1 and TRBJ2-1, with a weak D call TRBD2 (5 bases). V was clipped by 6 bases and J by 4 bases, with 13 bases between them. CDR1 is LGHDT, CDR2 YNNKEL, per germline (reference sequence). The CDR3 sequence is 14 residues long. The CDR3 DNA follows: TGTGCCAGCAGACCGATCGGGGTTTACAATGAGCAGTTCTTC. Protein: CASRPIGVYNEQFF.

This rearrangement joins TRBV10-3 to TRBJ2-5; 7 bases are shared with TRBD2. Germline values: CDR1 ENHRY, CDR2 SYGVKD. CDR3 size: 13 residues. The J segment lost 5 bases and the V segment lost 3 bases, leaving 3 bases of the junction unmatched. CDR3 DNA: TGTGCCATCAGTGATGGGACTAAGGAGACCCAGTACTTC. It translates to CAISDGTKETQYF.

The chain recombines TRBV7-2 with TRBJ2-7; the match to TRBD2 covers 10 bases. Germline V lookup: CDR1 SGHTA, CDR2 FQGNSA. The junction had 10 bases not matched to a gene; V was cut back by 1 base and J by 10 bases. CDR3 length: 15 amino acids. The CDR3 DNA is TGTGCCAGCAGCTTAGACTTGTCTAGCGGGGGTTCCCAGTACTTC. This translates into CASSLDLSSGGSQYF.

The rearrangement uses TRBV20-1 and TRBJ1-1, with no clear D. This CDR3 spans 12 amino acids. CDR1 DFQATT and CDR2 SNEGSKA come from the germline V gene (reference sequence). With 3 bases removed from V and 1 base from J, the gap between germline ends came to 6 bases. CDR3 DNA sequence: TGCAGTGCTAGTGCAGGGAACACTGAAGCTTTCTTT. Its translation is CSASAGNTEAFF.

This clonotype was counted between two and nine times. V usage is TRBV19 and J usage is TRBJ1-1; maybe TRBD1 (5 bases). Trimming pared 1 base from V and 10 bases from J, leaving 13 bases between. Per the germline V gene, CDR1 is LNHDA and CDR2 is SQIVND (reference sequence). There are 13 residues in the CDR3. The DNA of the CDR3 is TGTGCCAGTAGTATAGTAACAGGCGCGGGAGCTTTCTTT. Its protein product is CASSIVTGAGAFF.

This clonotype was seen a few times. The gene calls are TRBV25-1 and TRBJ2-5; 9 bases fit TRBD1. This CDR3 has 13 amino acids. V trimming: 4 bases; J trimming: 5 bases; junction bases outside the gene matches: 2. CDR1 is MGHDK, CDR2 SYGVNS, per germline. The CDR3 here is CASSGDRDETQYF. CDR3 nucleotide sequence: TGTGCCAGCAGTGGGGACAGGGATGAGACCCAGTACTTC.

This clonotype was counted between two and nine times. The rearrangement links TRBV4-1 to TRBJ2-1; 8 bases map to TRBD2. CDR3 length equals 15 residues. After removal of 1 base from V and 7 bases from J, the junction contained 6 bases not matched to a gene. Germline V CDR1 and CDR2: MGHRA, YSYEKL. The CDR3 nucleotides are TGCGCCAGCAGCCAAGGACTAGCGTTGAGTAATGAGCAGTTCTTC. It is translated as CASSQGLALSNEQFF.

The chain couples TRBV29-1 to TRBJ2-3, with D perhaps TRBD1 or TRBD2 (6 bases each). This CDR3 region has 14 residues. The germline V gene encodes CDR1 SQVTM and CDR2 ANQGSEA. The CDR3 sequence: CSVRRGAHTDTQYF. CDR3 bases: TGCAGTGTAAGAAGGGGGGCCCACACAGATACGCAGTATTTT.

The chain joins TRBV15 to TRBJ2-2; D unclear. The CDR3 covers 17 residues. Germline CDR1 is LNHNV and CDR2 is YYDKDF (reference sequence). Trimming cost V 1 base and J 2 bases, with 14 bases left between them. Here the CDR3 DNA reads TGTGCCACCAGCAGAGGGATGGGCGGTCTAAACACCGGGGAGCTGTTTTTT. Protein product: CATSRGMGGLNTGELFF.

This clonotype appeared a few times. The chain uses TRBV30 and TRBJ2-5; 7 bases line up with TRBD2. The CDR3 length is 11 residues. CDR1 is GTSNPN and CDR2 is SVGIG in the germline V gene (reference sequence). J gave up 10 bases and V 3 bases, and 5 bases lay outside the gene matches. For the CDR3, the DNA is TGTGCCTGGAGCTCCCGGGGGGACCAGTACTTC. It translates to CAWSSRGDQYF.

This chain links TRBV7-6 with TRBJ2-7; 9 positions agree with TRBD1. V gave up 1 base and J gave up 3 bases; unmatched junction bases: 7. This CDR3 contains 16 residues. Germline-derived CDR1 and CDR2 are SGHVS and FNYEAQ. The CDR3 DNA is TGTGCCAGCAGCTTAGGAGGCGGGACAGGGTACTACGAGCAGTACTTC. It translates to CASSLGGGTGYYEQYF.

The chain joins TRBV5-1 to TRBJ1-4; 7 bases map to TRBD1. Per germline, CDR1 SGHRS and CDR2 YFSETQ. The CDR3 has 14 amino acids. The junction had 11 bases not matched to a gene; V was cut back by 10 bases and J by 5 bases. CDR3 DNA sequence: TGCGCCTCCAAGCCCGGGACAGACAATGAAAAACTGTTTTTT. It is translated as CASKPGTDNEKLFF.

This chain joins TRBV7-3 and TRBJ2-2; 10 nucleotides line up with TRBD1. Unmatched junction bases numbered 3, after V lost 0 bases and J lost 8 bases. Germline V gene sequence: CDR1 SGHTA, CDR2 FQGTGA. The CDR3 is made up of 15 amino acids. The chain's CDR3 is CASSLTGDRGGELFF. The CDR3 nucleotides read TGTGCCAGCAGCTTAACTGGGGACAGGGGAGGGGAGCTGTTTTTT. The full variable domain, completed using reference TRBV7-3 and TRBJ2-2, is GAGVSQTPSNKVTEKGKYVELRCDPISGHTALYWYRQSLGQGPEFLIYFQGTGAADDSGLPNDRFFAVRPEGSVSTLKIQRTERGDSAVYLCASSLTGDRGGELFFGEGSRLTVL.

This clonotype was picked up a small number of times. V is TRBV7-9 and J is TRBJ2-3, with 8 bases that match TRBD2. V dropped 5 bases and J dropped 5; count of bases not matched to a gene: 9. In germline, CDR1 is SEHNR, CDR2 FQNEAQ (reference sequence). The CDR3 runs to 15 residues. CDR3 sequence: CASSVSGGLRDTQYF. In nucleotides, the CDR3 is TGTGCCAGCAGCGTCTCGGGGGGGCTAAGAGATACGCAGTATTTT.

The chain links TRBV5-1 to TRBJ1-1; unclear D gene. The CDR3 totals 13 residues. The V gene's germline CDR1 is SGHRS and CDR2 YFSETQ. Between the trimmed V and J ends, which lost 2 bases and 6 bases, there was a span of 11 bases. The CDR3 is CASSLQTASEAFF. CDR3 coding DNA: TGCGCCAGCAGCTTACAAACCGCCTCTGAAGCTTTCTTT.

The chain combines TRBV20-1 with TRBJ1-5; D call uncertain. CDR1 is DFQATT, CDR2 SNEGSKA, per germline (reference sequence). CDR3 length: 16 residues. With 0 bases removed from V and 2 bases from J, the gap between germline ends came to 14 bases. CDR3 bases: TGCAGTGCTAGAGATCACTGGGCGTGGGGCAATCAGCCCCAGCATTTT. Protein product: CSARDHWAWGNQPQHF.

The CDR3 sequence is CASSLGLLSKGNEQFF. CDR3 in DNA: TGCGCCAGCAGCTTGGGACTTCTTTCCAAGGGCAATGAGCAGTTCTTC. This rearrangement joins TRBV5-1 to TRBJ2-1; D is uncertain. This CDR3 comprises 16 residues. The ends were cut back, 0 bases at V and 6 bases at J, with 16 bases in the middle. Germline V CDR1 and CDR2: SGHRS, YFSETQ.

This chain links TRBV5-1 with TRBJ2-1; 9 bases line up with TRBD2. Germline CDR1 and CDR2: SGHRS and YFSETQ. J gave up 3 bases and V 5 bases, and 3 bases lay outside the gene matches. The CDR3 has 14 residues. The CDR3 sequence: CASSGGRVYNEQFF. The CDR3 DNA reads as TGCGCCAGCAGTGGCGGGAGGGTCTACAATGAGCAGTTCTTC.